Each of the 4 T cell receptor beta chains below was sequenced from the same sample in a study of spatial heterogeneity in lung cancer. Described time point: sample taken at primary tumor resection. Each CDR3 protein gets one entry after TCRdb re-called the 5' RACE reads with MiXCR. The sample has roughly 5,000 distinct CDR3 sequences, around 3.2% seen once; the top ten hold around 24%. The sample here was normal lung tissue next to the tumor, taken at surgery. The origin of the receptors is a male donor with early-stage non-small cell lung cancer.

This clonotype is medium-sized in the sample. This chain uses TRBV7-2 with TRBJ1-5; D is uncertain. Germline V lookup: CDR1 SGHTA, CDR2 FQGNSA. V dropped 1 base and J dropped 5 bases, with 6 bases sitting between them. The CDR3 has 13 amino acids. Here the CDR3 DNA reads TGTGCCAGCAGCTTAGTTTGGGATCAGCCCCAGCATTTT. The encoded protein is CASSLVWDQPQHF.

By share, this clonotype ranks as medium-sized. The chain couples TRBV29-1 to TRBJ1-5; TRBD1 matches at 9 bases. Germline V gives CDR1 SQVTM, CDR2 ANQGSEA. The J segment lost 7 bases and the V segment lost 6 bases, leaving 10 bases of the junction unmatched. This CDR3 spans 14 amino acids. CDR3 sequence: CSVRTGAVSQPQHF. The CDR3 DNA sequence: TGCAGCGTACGGACAGGGGCAGTTTCCCAGCCCCAGCATTTT.

The chain recombines TRBV24-1 with TRBJ2-1; no clear D. This CDR3 region has 17 residues. In germline, CDR1 is KGHDR, CDR2 SFDVKD. V dropped 5 bases and J dropped 8 bases, with 24 bases sitting between them. The CDR3 sequence is CATSGQDLDRPVDEQFF. The CDR3 region has the DNA TGTGCCACCAGTGGCCAAGACTTGGATCGACCGGTCGATGAGCAGTTCTTC.

This clonotype is termed medium-sized. The J gene is TRBJ1-4, the V gene TRBV20-1; D remains ambiguous. The V end lost 4 bases, the J end lost 3 bases, and 12 bases lay between the germline ends. Germline CDR1 DFQATT, CDR2 SNEGSKA (reference sequence). The CDR3 loop spans 14 amino acids. CDR3 DNA: TGCAGTGCTAAAGGCTTGGCGCCTAATGAAAAACTGTTTTTT. As protein: CSAKGLAPNEKLFF.